The entry below gives a single TCR beta chain sequence along with its context. Its binding antigen is unknown. No base quality information exists; no much larger clone differs at one position. In the paper's terms, the time point label means: week 35, safety follow-up. A 20-mer mutant IDH1 peptide at 300 micrograms in Montanide made up each vaccine dose, which was injected subcutaneously together with topical imiquimod. Patients received eight vaccinations in weeks 1, 3, 5, 7, 11, 15, 19 and 23, corresponding to visits V03 through V10. The donors had newly diagnosed IDH1-mutant astrocytomas of WHO grade 3 or 4 that showed loss of nuclear ATRX. The samples were drawn from NOA16, a multicentre, single-arm, open-label phase I trial in Germany that tested a mutant IDH1 peptide vaccine in humans for the first time. Genomic DNA for TCRB sequencing was isolated from EDTA blood with the DNeasy Blood and Tissue Kit.

The data were obtained in a study of a mutant IDH1 vaccine in newly diagnosed glioma (dated by TCRdb to the early 2020s). In the study overall: Vaccination was initiated 4-6 weeks after radiotherapy alone, or concurrently with temozolomide cycles in the chemotherapy-containing groups. Of the approximately 34 treated patients, approximately 62% were male and around 40% were female, and a mean age of around 40 years was recorded. Before enrollment, most patients had been given radiochemotherapy with temozolomide as standard therapy, while the rest had received either radiotherapy alone or temozolomide alone. Visit V12 was the week-35 safety follow-up and visit V13 was the week-47 end of study. Peripheral blood samples were drawn at six visits, namely V03 (baseline), V05, V07, V10, V12 and V13. For exploratory analyses, some 24 treated patients had longitudinal TCRB deep sequencing done wherever samples were available. Here is what the overall study found, with its caveats: Pseudoprogression seemed to be unrelated to changes in the top peripheral T cell clonotypes found by TCRB sequencing. PBMC samples for TCRB deep sequencing were selected based on availability. Immune responses induced by the vaccine were seen in more than 85% of patients across multiple MHC alleles. It was noted by the authors that analyses of patient blood samples could not be reproduced owing to sample limitations.

The method behind the library was the immunoSEQ multiplex PCR assay. Following the manufacturer's protocol, the hsTCRB Kit was used to amplify rearranged TCR beta chain sequences. An Illumina MiSeq was used to sequence the TCRB libraries. As for the authors' bioinformatics: The proprietary platform of the kit vendor was used for demultiplexing, trimming and gene mapping. Here the immuneACCESS table is served through TCRdb, limited to in-frame sequences with V and J called. Missing clones are a known gap in these copies; in checked studies unresolved V genes cover under half, and the rest lacks a known reason. That table furnishes V, J and clone size, whereas the DNA furnished D and trimming. The sample includes 50,000 to 70,000 clones, with roughly 68% observed a single time. The ten biggest clones cover approximately 4.8% of the sample. The CDR3 sequence holds 14 residues, the cysteine and phenylalanine included. Of all the DNA, just the CDR3 is kept, 42 bases in frame from base 1.

This TCR derives from a man aged 45-60 years with glioma. Recombination joined TRBV21-1 with TRBJ1-1. TRBV21-1 is labeled a pseudogene. This specimen was PBMCs, taken from a glioma patient whose treatment included an IDH1 peptide vaccine. The CDR3 amino acid sequence is: CASSQRGGDTEAFF. At the DNA level, the sequence is TGTGCCAGCAGCCAAAGGGGAGGGGACACTGAAGCTTTCTTT.